This T cell receptor beta chain was obtained from a study of metastatic and nonmetastatic thyroid tumors. This clone was detected a few times. All patients reached thyroid surgery having received no treatment beforehand. TCRdb re-called clones from the PCR reads using MiXCR. The profile covers 13,000 or so clones, with around a third appearing a single time and around 12% taken by the ten largest. The CDR3 runs to 12 residues. Germline CDR1 reads MNHEY; CDR2 reads SMNVEV (reference sequence). Trimming pared 3 bases from V and 8 bases from J, leaving 10 bases between. Sequenced sample: tumor tissue. The clonotype was recovered from a male donor with papillary thyroid cancer or a benign thyroid nodule (not recorded which). Some clones in this sample may be carry-over from other donors' samples. The V gene is TRBV27, the J gene TRBJ1-1, with D possibly matching TRBD1 (6 bases). The CDR3 region has the DNA TGTGCCAGCAGTTTCTCCGGGACAGAAGCTTTCTTT. It specifies CASSFSGTEAFF.